Sequencing of this TCR beta chain was carried out in a study of T cell changes during pregnancy in multiple sclerosis. V lost 2 bases and J 2 bases, leaving 10 bases between the germline ends. The germline CDR1 and CDR2 sequences are MNHEY and SVGAGI. The CDR3 has 15 residues. The data were produced by immunoSEQ multiplex PCR, yet TCRdb's version contains in-frame clones alone and is incomplete. This table holds about 130,000 clones, around 97% found once. This clone has only one observation. This sample comprised peripheral blood, obtained after pregnancy. This clonotype was obtained from a female donor with multiple sclerosis, enrolled in a pregnancy study. This chain links TRBV6-5 with TRBJ1-5, with no clear D. CDR3 sequence (DNA): TGTGCCAGCAGTTACGTGGCAGGCCGCAATCAGCCCCAGCATTTT. Translated: CASSYVAGRNQPQHF.